A selection of T cell receptor beta chains follows, all from one sample in a study of cytomegalovirus exposure and HLA in healthy donors. Libraries were prepared by immunoSEQ multiplex PCR; TCRdb keeps only in-frame clonotypes and omits some of them. The sample shows approximately 150,000 clones, roughly 80% of them seen only once. The sample was PBMCs. The receptors originated from a female donor in good health and CMV-seronegative. Both conserved end residues are part of each CDR3. Each record gives: V gene, D gene, clone size, J gene, CDR3 protein, CDR3 DNA. The D gene is left open where the match is weak. Size is stated for part of the rows, as once, few or many counts, or as a class when the clone is expanded.

v_call: TRBV7-8
d_call: .
clone_size: .
j_call: TRBJ1-4
cdr3_aa: CASSNTREKLFF
cdr3_nt: TGTGCCAGCAGCAATACTCGAGAAAAACTGTTTTTT

v_call: TRBV5-8
d_call: .
clone_size: few
j_call: TRBJ1-3
cdr3_aa: CASSSITDSYGNTIYF
cdr3_nt: TGTGCCAGCAGCTCAATCACAGACAGTTATGGAAACACCATATATTTT

v_call: TRBV25-1
d_call: TRBD2
clone_size: .
j_call: TRBJ2-3
cdr3_aa: CASSEWGGRKADTQYF
cdr3_nt: TGTGCCAGCAGTGAATGGGGCGGGAGGAAGGCAGATACGCAGTATTTT

v_call: TRBV6-5
d_call: .
clone_size: .
j_call: TRBJ1-1
cdr3_aa: CASTFTQGNTEAFF
cdr3_nt: TGTGCCAGCACCTTTACACAGGGGAACACTGAAGCTTTCTTT

v_call: TRBV11-2
d_call: .
clone_size: .
j_call: TRBJ1-6
cdr3_aa: CASSSYRDGSPLHF
cdr3_nt: TGTGCCAGCAGCTCCTACAGGGATGGGTCACCCCTCCACTTT

v_call: TRBV6-1
d_call: TRBD2
clone_size: .
j_call: TRBJ2-7
cdr3_aa: CASKILAGNEQYF
cdr3_nt: TGTGCCAGCAAGATACTAGCGGGCAACGAGCAGTACTTC

v_call: TRBV5-4
d_call: .
clone_size: .
j_call: TRBJ2-1
cdr3_aa: CASSLGDIYNEQFF
cdr3_nt: TGTGCCAGCAGCTTAGGGGACATATACAATGAGCAGTTCTTC

v_call: TRBV28
d_call: .
clone_size: once
j_call: TRBJ1-4
cdr3_aa: CASSLPLGAGPNEKLFF
cdr3_nt: TGTGCCAGCAGTCTACCTTTGGGGGCAGGACCTAATGAAAAACTGTTTTTT

v_call: TRBV28
d_call: .
clone_size: .
j_call: TRBJ1-2
cdr3_aa: CASAGGGAPYGYTF
cdr3_nt: TGTGCCAGCGCCGGGGGGGGAGCGCCCTATGGCTACACCTTC

v_call: TRBV11-2
d_call: TRBD2
clone_size: once
j_call: TRBJ2-7
cdr3_aa: CASSYPGLGAISYEQYF
cdr3_nt: TGTGCCAGCAGTTATCCGGGACTAGGGGCAATCTCCTACGAGCAGTACTTC

v_call: TRBV15
d_call: TRBD1
clone_size: .
j_call: TRBJ2-5
cdr3_aa: CATSRVYHRGRYF
cdr3_nt: TGTGCCACCAGCAGAGTATACCACAGGGGACGGTACTTC

v_call: TRBV29-1
d_call: .
clone_size: few
j_call: TRBJ1-1
cdr3_aa: CSGTAANTEAFF
cdr3_nt: TGCAGCGGAACAGCGGCAAACACTGAAGCTTTCTTT

v_call: TRBV6-1
d_call: TRBD1
clone_size: .
j_call: TRBJ1-5
cdr3_aa: CASSETGGWQPQHF
cdr3_nt: TGTGCCAGCAGTGAGACAGGGGGTTGGCAGCCCCAGCATTTT

v_call: TRBV15
d_call: TRBD1
clone_size: .
j_call: TRBJ2-5
cdr3_aa: CATSRDQGARNGETQYF
cdr3_nt: TGTGCCACCAGCAGAGATCAGGGGGCGCGGAATGGTGAGACCCAGTACTTC

v_call: TRBV25-1
d_call: .
clone_size: many
j_call: TRBJ2-7
cdr3_aa: CASSDEASSYEQYF
cdr3_nt: TGTGCCAGCAGTGACGAGGCCAGTTCCTACGAGCAGTACTTC

v_call: TRBV6-5
d_call: TRBD1
clone_size: .
j_call: TRBJ1-2
cdr3_aa: CASSYDGQGPIGYPF
cdr3_nt: TGTGCCAGCAGTTACGACGGACAGGGACCTATCGGCTACCCCTTC